The 26 T cell receptor beta chains in this list originate from one sample, sequenced in a study of patients and donors after allogeneic stem cell transplantation (dated by TCRdb to about 2020). The protocol used for the library was RT-PCR. The sequencer was a NextSeq 550. TCRdb reanalyzed the raw reads on its own, using fastp at Q25 for trimming and MiXCR for clone calling, and kept in-frame beta chains. Entries that share a CDR3 protein sequence are merged under the most common genes and DNA. Present in this sample are roughly 880,000 distinct CDR3 sequences, over 15% of which were seen just once. Jointly, the top ten make up 6% of the sample. The sequenced sample consisted of blood, either unsorted or a sorted T cell fraction (not recorded which). Source of these receptors: a human donor who was either an allogeneic HSCT recipient or a stem cell or donor lymphocyte infusion donor (not recorded which). It is not recorded whose cells these are; they may come from a transplant donor.

The table lists this clonotype with many counts. V and J are TRBV12-3 or TRBV12-4 and TRBJ2-1; 9 bases are a match to TRBD2. This CDR3 region has 14 residues. J gave up 6 bases and V 6 bases, and 6 bases lay outside the gene matches. DNA of the CDR3: TGTGCCAGCAGGAAGCGGGAGGAGGTCAATGAGCAGTTCTTC. It yields the protein CASRKREEVNEQFF.

The genes are TRBV12-3 or TRBV12-4 and TRBJ2-3; D tentatively reads TRBD1 or TRBD2 (6 bases each). This CDR3 has 17 amino acids. V lost 11 bases, J lost 1 base, and 25 bases lay in between. CDR3 loop: CASQGGGPGEGTDTQYF. As DNA, the CDR3 is TGTGCCTCACAAGGTGGGGGGCCGGGTGAGGGCACAGATACGCAGTATTTT.

This chain connects TRBV7-2 to TRBJ2-3; 8 bases fit TRBD2. V lost 8 bases to trimming and J lost 4 bases; unmatched junction nucleotides: 8. Germline V CDR1 and CDR2: SGHTA, FQGNSA. The CDR3 is made up of 14 amino acids. This CDR3 is CASCGLAVADTQYF. The CDR3 DNA reads TGTGCCAGCTGCGGACTAGCAGTAGCAGATACGCAGTATTTT.

The chain carries TRBV2 and TRBJ1-1; no clear D gene. V was cut by 6 bases and J by 6 bases, with 14 bases left in between. Looked up from germline, CDR1 is SNHLY and CDR2 is FYNNEI. The CDR3 is made up of 13 amino acids. CDR3 nucleotides: TGTGCCAGCAGCGACGAGAACAATTCTGAAGCTTTCTTT. This codes for CASSDENNSEAFF.

The V gene is TRBV15, the J gene TRBJ2-1, with D possibly called TRBD1 or TRBD2 (5 bases each). The V gene's germline CDR1 is LNHNV and CDR2 YYDKDF (reference sequence). The V end was cut by 8 bases, the J end by 0 bases, with 8 bases between. The CDR3 has 13 amino acids. The CDR3 loop reads CATGDRSYNEQFF. CDR3 sequence (DNA): TGTGCCACCGGGGACCGCTCCTACAATGAGCAGTTCTTC.

This clonotype was seen a handful of times. The rearrangement joins TRBV28 to TRBJ1-1; 7 bases map to TRBD1. Per the germline V gene, CDR1 is MDHEN and CDR2 is SYDVKM. The CDR3 has 15 residues. Trimming removed 2 bases from V and 4 bases from J; junction bases left unmatched: 7. The CDR3 nucleotides read TGTGCCAGCAGTTTACTCGGGACAGCGACCACTGAAGCTTTCTTT. Amino acids: CASSLLGTATTEAFF.

This clonotype has a count of ten or more. V gene TRBV5-1 combines with J gene TRBJ2-7; perhaps TRBD1 as D (5 bases). V gave up 3 bases and J gave up 11 bases, with 15 bases separating them. The germline V gene encodes CDR1 SGHRS and CDR2 YFSETQ. CDR3 length: 12 residues. The CDR3: CASSSDKGLEYF. CDR3 nucleotides: TGCGCCAGCAGCTCGGATAAGGGGTTGGAGTACTTC.

This clonotype showed up many times. V is TRBV11-2 and J is TRBJ2-1; 7 bases match TRBD1. The CDR3 is made up of 13 amino acids. Germline V gene lookup returns CDR1 SGHAT and CDR2 FQNNGV. With V trimmed by 2 bases and J by 8 bases, 3 bases remained unmatched. The CDR3 is CASSLIQGYEQFF. CDR3 bases: TGTGCCAGCAGCTTAATACAGGGGTATGAGCAGTTCTTC.

This clonotype was observed a handful of times. The V call is TRBV30, the J call TRBJ1-5; maybe TRBD1 (5 bases). The germline V gene has CDR1 GTSNPN and CDR2 SVGIG (reference sequence). V was trimmed by 3 bases and J by 4 bases, leaving 16 bases between them. The CDR3 consists of 15 residues. CDR3 in amino acids: CAWSDQGRLNQPQHF. The CDR3 bases are TGTGCCTGGAGCGACCAGGGACGGTTAAATCAGCCCCAGCATTTT.

The CDR3 nucleotides are TGTGCCAGCAGCCAAGGGCCGGGAGCTGGGGCCAACGTCCTGACTTTC. Amino acid sequence: CASSQGPGAGANVLTF. V usage is TRBV3-1 and J usage is TRBJ2-6; D possibly corresponds to TRBD2 (6 bases). The CDR3 totals 16 residues. The germline V gene has CDR1 LGHDT and CDR2 YNNKEL (reference sequence). The germline V and J ends were trimmed by 1 base and 2 bases, with 9 bases remaining between them.

The chain carries TRBV5-1 and TRBJ2-1; 14 bases fit TRBD2. The CDR3 runs to 17 residues. V lost 4 bases, J lost 3 bases, and 6 bases stayed unmatched. Germline CDR1 SGHRS, CDR2 YFSETQ. The CDR3 is CASSRRTSGGFYNEQFF. DNA for the CDR3: TGCGCCAGCAGCCGTAGGACTAGCGGGGGGTTCTACAATGAGCAGTTCTTC.

The rearrangement joins TRBV6-1 to TRBJ1-2, with D maybe TRBD1 (5 bases). Germline CDR1 MNHNS, CDR2 SASEGT. The germline V and J ends were trimmed by 6 bases and 7 bases, with 21 bases remaining between them. This CDR3 contains 15 residues. The CDR3 nucleotides are TGTGCCAGCAGACGACAGCGGGGTTATGGGGGTGGCTACACCTTC. Its protein product is CASRRQRGYGGGYTF.

V is TRBV12-3 or TRBV12-4 and J is TRBJ2-7; TRBD1 is a possible D gene (5 bases). The CDR3 has 13 residues. Trimming left V 7 bases short and J 0 bases short, with 10 bases between. The CDR3: CASKGVPSYEQYF. The CDR3 DNA follows: TGTGCCAGCAAAGGGGTACCCTCCTACGAGCAGTACTTC.

This clonotype was seen a handful of times. The rearrangement joins TRBV6-1 to TRBJ2-7; D unclear. The CDR3 length is 13 residues. Looked up from germline, CDR1 is MNHNS and CDR2 is SASEGT. Trimming left V 6 bases short and J 6 bases short, with 15 bases between. Here the CDR3 DNA reads TGTGCCAGCAGGGCGAAGGCTTCTGCCGAGCAGTACTTC. Translation gives CASRAKASAEQYF.

The rearrangement uses TRBV5-1 and TRBJ1-1; D is unresolved. V was cut by 4 bases and J by 3 bases, with 13 bases left in between. Germline values: CDR1 SGHRS, CDR2 YFSETQ. This CDR3 contains 14 residues. The CDR3 loop reads CASSVRPLDTEAFF. Here the CDR3 DNA reads TGCGCCAGCAGCGTCAGGCCCCTGGACACTGAAGCTTTCTTT.

This sequence joins TRBV5-6 and TRBJ2-7; either TRBD1 or TRBD2 may fit D (6 bases each). The V end was cut by 4 bases, the J end by 2 bases, with 13 bases between. The germline CDR1 and CDR2 sequences are SGHDT and YYEEEE. The CDR3 covers 14 residues. The CDR3 DNA sequence: TGTGCCAGCAGCCCTTCGGGGGCGACCTACGAGCAGTACTTC. It translates to CASSPSGATYEQYF.

This clonotype has only a few counts. The chain carries TRBV5-1 and TRBJ1-1, with D perhaps matching TRBD1 (6 bases). The CDR3 consists of 15 residues. The V end was cut by 3 bases, the J end by 0 bases, with 12 bases between. CDR1 SGHRS and CDR2 YFSETQ come from the germline V gene. For the CDR3, the DNA is TGCGCCAGCAGCTCCTCGGGGGCGCTGAACACTGAAGCTTTCTTT. Translation gives CASSSSGALNTEAFF.

This chain joins TRBV5-1 and TRBJ1-1, with no clear D. The CDR3 totals 15 residues. V lost 4 bases and J 1 base, leaving 14 bases between the germline ends. CDR1 and CDR2 (germline): SGHRS, YFSETQ. The CDR3 DNA reads TGCGCCAGCAGCCCGACCCATTGGGGGAACACTGAAGCTTTCTTT. It codes for CASSPTHWGNTEAFF.

A few counts support this clonotype. The chain links TRBV10-3 to TRBJ2-5; D uncertain. The CDR3 consists of 15 residues. V was trimmed by 2 bases and J by 2 bases, leaving 12 bases between them. Germline V gives CDR1 ENHRY, CDR2 SYGVKD. The CDR3 spells CAISETQTIQETQYF. The CDR3 DNA reads as TGTGCCATCAGTGAGACGCAAACCATACAAGAGACCCAGTACTTC.

The CDR3 nucleotides read TGTGCCAGCAGCTTAGTTACGGACCAAGAGACCCAGTACTTC. Protein: CASSLVTDQETQYF. J is TRBJ2-5 and V is TRBV7-8, with unresolved D. From germline, CDR1 is SGHVS and CDR2 FQNEAQ. V lost 1 base and J lost 0, with 6 bases in between. This CDR3 comprises 14 residues.

This clonotype turned up a few times. The rearrangement joins TRBV6-1 to TRBJ1-5; maybe TRBD1 (5 bases). The ends were cut back, 7 bases at V and 3 bases at J, with 13 bases in the middle. Germline loops: CDR1 MNHNS, CDR2 SASEGT. The CDR3 length is 14 residues. CDR3: CASKRGAPNQPQHF. The CDR3 DNA follows: TGTGCCAGCAAAAGAGGGGCTCCCAATCAGCCCCAGCATTTT.

The rearrangement joins TRBV28 to TRBJ1-6; the D is unclear. This CDR3 spans 12 amino acids. The germline V and J ends were trimmed by 6 bases and 6 bases, with 6 bases remaining between them. CDR1 is MDHEN and CDR2 is SYDVKM in the germline V gene. CDR3 residues: CASSQSNSPLHF. The CDR3 DNA sequence: TGTGCCAGCAGCCAGAGTAATTCACCCCTCCACTTT.

This clonotype has more than one count but fewer than ten. The J gene is TRBJ2-6, the V gene TRBV3-1; 10 bases line up with TRBD1. With 4 bases clipped from V and 11 bases from J, the junction kept 11 bases outside the gene matches. Germline V gene lookup returns CDR1 LGHDT and CDR2 YNNKEL (reference sequence). The CDR3 covers 16 residues. The CDR3 coding sequence is TGTGCCAGCAGCCCAAGATCCATCGGACAGGGGGACGTCCTGACTTTC. Translation gives CASSPRSIGQGDVLTF.

This clonotype came up a few times. The rearrangement links TRBV24-1 to TRBJ2-3; no firm D call. Germline assignment: CDR1 KGHDR and CDR2 SFDVKD. The germline V and J ends were trimmed by 5 bases and 0 bases, with 8 bases remaining between them. The CDR3 length is 14 residues. CDR3 DNA sequence: TGTGCCACCAGTGCTATAGACAGCACAGATACGCAGTATTTT. It encodes CATSAIDSTDTQYF.

Turning to this clonotype: This CDR3 is missing its conserved last phenylalanine or tryptophan, likely due to a read error. This sequence joins TRBV7-2 and TRBJ2-7; 7 positions match TRBD1. The V segment lost 3 bases and the J segment 4 bases; nucleotides outside the gene matches: 9. This CDR3 is 15 amino acids long. Germline assignment: CDR1 SGHTA and CDR2 FQGNSA. The CDR3 DNA sequence: TGTGCCAGCAGCTTGCAGACAGGGATTCATTACGAGCAGTACCTC. Its translation: CASSLQTGIHYEQYL.

This clonotype came up a few times. The chain couples TRBV3-1 to TRBJ1-1, with D unclear. Germline lookup yields CDR1 LGHDT and CDR2 YNNKEL (reference sequence). CDR3 length: 12 residues. The V gene lost 3 bases and the J gene lost 5 bases, with 7 bases spanning the gap. The CDR3 coding sequence is TGTGCCAGCAGCCACACGGATACTGAAGCTTTCTTT. Its translation is CASSHTDTEAFF.